This T cell receptor (beta chain) was profiled in a study of T cells expressing NK-cell markers. Study-level information: Sorted CD3+CD56-NKG2C+, CD3+CD56+NKG2C- and CD3+CD56+NKG2C+ T cells were the source of the TCR beta repertoires. One of eight sequenced donors was HCMV-seronegative; the other seven were seropositive.

Generation of TCR beta cDNA was performed by 5'RACE template switching incorporating UMIs. After re-calling the 5' RACE reads, TCRdb lists one entry per CDR3 protein, DNA absent. Here the sample table reports hundreds of thousands of distinct CDR3 sequences. The CDR3 spans 12 residues. Germline lookup yields CDR1 DFQATT and CDR2 SNEGSKA (reference sequence). The chain links TRBV20-1 to TRBJ2-3. Sequencing used blood T cells: a sorted CD56 or NKG2C T cell subset, CD4+ or CD8+ T cells, or bulk PBMC T cells (not recorded which). This TCR derives from a woman between 18 and 69 years old in good health. The CDR3 sequence: CSARDHTDTQYF.